This T cell receptor (beta chain) was recovered during a study of blood T cell repertoires in COVID-19. The CDR3 contains 13 residues. CDR1 and CDR2 (germline): MNHEY, SVGAGI. Trimming removed 5 bases from V and 8 bases from J; junction bases left unmatched: 7. As originally analysed: Reference gene primer amplification gave nucleated cell count estimates. Using immunoSEQ multiplex PCR, the repertoire was profiled, and TCRdb retains in-frame clones only, with some absent. That table furnishes V, J and clone size, whereas the DNA furnished D and trimming. Of approximately 230,000 clones in the sample, 88% are singletons; the top ten hold 1.2% to 1.5%.

The chain combines TRBV6-5 with TRBJ1-2, with 8 bases lining up with TRBD1. The sample comprised peripheral blood. The clonotype originates from an elderly man with acute or convalescent COVID-19. The chain's CDR3 is CASSRQGSRGYTF. CDR3 bases: TGTGCCAGCAGTCGACAGGGGTCTCGAGGCTACACCTTC.